Below, 9 T cell receptor beta chains from the same sample are listed, as sequenced in a study of T cell responses to AZD1222 COVID-19 vaccine. Repertoires were generated with immunoSEQ multiplex PCR, while TCRdb's copy carries only in-frame clones and drops some. This sample carries about 76,000 clones, about 74% of them seen once, and the ten largest clones take 25% to 30%. Material: peripheral blood, obtained 28 days after the second dose of the MenACWY control vaccine. The receptors derive from an adult who received the MenACWY meningococcal vaccine as a control.

The CDR3 nucleotides are TGTGCCAGCAGCCCATATCGTGGGAGAAGCACTGAAGCTTTCTTT. It codes for CASSPYRGRSTEAFF. The chain has TRBV7-8 and TRBJ1-1; D uncertain. Germline V gives CDR1 SGHVS, CDR2 FQNEAQ. V was trimmed by 5 bases and J by 4 bases, leaving 17 bases between them. This CDR3 has 15 amino acids.

The chain joins TRBV30 to TRBJ1-3; no reliable D call. Germline V gene data show CDR1 as GTSNPN and CDR2 as SVGIG (reference sequence). CDR3 length: 16 amino acids. V shed 0 bases and J shed 0 bases, with 12 bases lying between them. The CDR3, as DNA: TGTGCCTGGAGTGTACAACATACCGGCTCTGGAAACACCATATATTTT. It translates to CAWSVQHTGSGNTIYF.

This clone was counted only a few times. This CDR3 is CASSLQGDNYTF. DNA for the CDR3: TGCGCCAGCAGCTTACAAGGGGATAACTACACCTTC. The V gene is TRBV5-1, the J gene TRBJ1-2; D might be TRBD1 (5 bases). The CDR3 runs to 12 residues. Trimming left V 2 bases short and J 10 bases short, with 12 bases between. The germline CDR1 and CDR2 sequences are SGHRS and YFSETQ.

The rearrangement uses TRBV7-8 and TRBJ2-7; D remains ambiguous. The germline CDR1 and CDR2 sequences are SGHVS and FQNEAQ. V was cut by 0 bases and J by 5 bases, with 20 bases left in between. CDR3 length: 17 amino acids. CDR3 DNA sequence: TGTGCCAGCAGCTTAGCTCCCCGGGCCTCCAGATGGGACGAGCAGTACTTC. This sequence encodes CASSLAPRASRWDEQYF.

The chain has TRBV3-1 (or the pseudogene TRBV3-2) and TRBJ2-1; 8 bases are shared with TRBD2. The CDR3 has 15 residues. Germline V gives CDR1 LGHDT, CDR2 YNNKEL (reference sequence). With V trimmed by 4 bases and J by 9 bases, 11 bases remained unmatched. In nucleotides, the CDR3 is TGTGCCAGCAGCCCCGGGACTAGAGGGAATGGTGAGCAGTTCTTC. As protein: CASSPGTRGNGEQFF.

V and J are TRBV9 and TRBJ1-1, with D possibly matching TRBD1 (5 bases). Trimming stripped 0 bases from V and 10 bases from J, with 13 bases between. Germline values: CDR1 SGDLS, CDR2 YYNGEE. This CDR3 has 13 residues. CDR3 loop: CASSVGNQGRAFF. DNA of the CDR3: TGTGCCAGCAGCGTAGGTAATCAGGGACGAGCTTTCTTT.

The V and J genes are TRBV19 and TRBJ1-4; no definite D call. Per germline, CDR1 LNHDA and CDR2 SQIVND (reference sequence). The V end lost 4 bases, the J end lost 7 bases, and 16 bases lay between the germline ends. This CDR3 is built from 15 residues. The CDR3 loop is CASSTTWLVSEKLFF. The CDR3 DNA reads as TGTGCCAGTAGTACCACCTGGCTTGTGAGTGAAAAACTGTTTTTT. Full variable domain (remainder filled in from reference TRBV19 and TRBJ1-4): DGGITQSPKYLFRKEGQNVTLSCEQNLNHDAMYWYRQDPGQGLRLIYYSQIVNDFQKGDIAEGYSVSREKKESFPLTVTSAQKNPTAFYLCASSTTWLVSEKLFFGSGTQLSVL.

This sequence joins TRBV6-5 and TRBJ1-2; 7 nucleotides match TRBD1. Trimming took 6 bases from V and 3 from J; bases not matched to a gene: 4. The CDR3 has 13 amino acids. The germline gives CDR1 MNHEY, CDR2 SVGAGI. For the CDR3, the DNA is TGTGCCAGCAGAATCCAGGGGGACTATGGCTACACCTTC. This sequence encodes CASRIQGDYGYTF.

This chain joins TRBV19 and TRBJ1-5, with D possibly TRBD1 on 5 matching bases. The CDR3 is made up of 14 amino acids. V lost 6 bases and J 7 bases, leaving 16 bases between the germline ends. CDR1 LNHDA and CDR2 SQIVND come from the germline V gene (reference sequence). The CDR3 loop is CASRVTEFAQPQHF. In DNA form, the CDR3 reads TGTGCCAGTAGGGTGACAGAATTCGCCCAGCCCCAGCATTTT. The whole variable domain, filled in from reference TRBV19 and TRBJ1-5, reads DGGITQSPKYLFRKEGQNVTLSCEQNLNHDAMYWYRQDPGQGLRLIYYSQIVNDFQKGDIAEGYSVSREKKESFPLTVTSAQKNPTAFYLCASRVTEFAQPQHFGDGTRLSIL.